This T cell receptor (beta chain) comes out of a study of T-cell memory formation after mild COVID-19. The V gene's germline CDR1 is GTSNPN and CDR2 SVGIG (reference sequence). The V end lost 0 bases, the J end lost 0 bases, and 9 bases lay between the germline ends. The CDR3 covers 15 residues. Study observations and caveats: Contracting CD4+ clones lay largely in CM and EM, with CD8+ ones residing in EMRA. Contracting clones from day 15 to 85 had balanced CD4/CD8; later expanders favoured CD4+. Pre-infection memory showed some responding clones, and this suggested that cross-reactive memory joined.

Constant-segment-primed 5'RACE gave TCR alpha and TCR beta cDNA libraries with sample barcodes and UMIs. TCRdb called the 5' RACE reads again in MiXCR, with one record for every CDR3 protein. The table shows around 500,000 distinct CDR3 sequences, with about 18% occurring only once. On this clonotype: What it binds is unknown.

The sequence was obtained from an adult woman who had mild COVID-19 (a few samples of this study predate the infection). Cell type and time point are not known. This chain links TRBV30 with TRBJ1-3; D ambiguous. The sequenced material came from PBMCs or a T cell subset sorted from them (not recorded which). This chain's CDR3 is CAWSVVRSSGNTIYF. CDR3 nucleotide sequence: TGTGCCTGGAGTGTAGTGAGGAGCTCTGGAAACACCATATATTTT.